A single sample is the source of the 28 T cell receptor beta chains below, sequenced in a study of T cell changes during pregnancy in multiple sclerosis. The repertoire was sequenced with immunoSEQ multiplex PCR; TCRdb's copy has only in-frame clones and lacks some. The data hold approximately 73,000 clones, with approximately 94% observed a single time. Here the sequenced sample was CD4+ T cells from peripheral blood mononuclear cells, taken before pregnancy. These receptors were taken from a female donor with multiple sclerosis, enrolled in a pregnancy study.

The chain uses TRBV28 and TRBJ1-4; weak D call: TRBD1 (6 bases). Trimming shortened V by 7 bases and J by 4 bases, and 13 bases separated the two germline ends. The CDR3 is 14 amino acids. CDR1 is MDHEN and CDR2 is SYDVKM in the germline V gene. Here the CDR3 DNA reads TGTGCCAGCACCCTAACAGGGATTAATGAAAAACTGTTTTTT. This gives the protein CASTLTGINEKLFF. Full variable domain (rest looked up from reference TRBV28 and TRBJ1-4): DVKVTQSSRYLVKRTGEKVFLECVQDMDHENMFWYRQDPGLGLRLIYFSYDVKMKEKGDIPEGYSVSREKKERFSLILESASTNQTSMYLCASTLTGINEKLFFGSGTQLSVL.

V and J are TRBV30 and TRBJ2-7; 7 bases line up with TRBD1. Unmatched junction bases numbered 7, after V lost 1 base and J lost 7 bases. The CDR3 loop spans 13 amino acids. CDR1 GTSNPN and CDR2 SVGIG come from the germline V gene (reference sequence). The DNA for the CDR3 is TGTGCCTGGAGTGGGCAGGGGGTACCGGAGCAGTACTTC. Amino acid sequence: CAWSGQGVPEQYF.

This clone was seen once. J is TRBJ1-3 and V is TRBV5-1; D is unclear. The CDR3 totals 15 residues. Between the trimmed V and J ends, which lost 0 bases and 0 bases, there was a span of 7 bases. Looked up from germline, CDR1 is SGHRS and CDR2 is YFSETQ. The CDR3 spells CASSLERSSGNTIYF. The DNA of the CDR3 is TGCGCCAGCAGCTTGGAGCGGAGCTCTGGAAACACCATATATTTT.

V and J are TRBV6-6 and TRBJ1-6; no firm D call. CDR3 length: 13 residues. Germline CDR1 MNHNY, CDR2 SVGAGI (reference sequence). V lost 7 bases and J 3 bases, leaving 7 bases between the germline ends. In DNA, the CDR3 is TGTGCCAGCACAGGTGTCTATAATTCACCCCTCCACTTT. Its translation is CASTGVYNSPLHF.

The gene calls are TRBV7-9 and TRBJ1-2, with 12 bases lining up with TRBD1. From germline, CDR1 is SEHNR and CDR2 FQNEAQ (reference sequence). Trimming at V came to 5 bases and at J to 8 bases, leaving 9 bases not matched to a gene. The CDR3 has 15 residues. CDR3: CASSLPGQGAGGYTF. CDR3 nucleotides: TGTGCCAGCAGCCTACCGGGACAGGGGGCAGGGGGCTACACCTTC.

CDR3 sequence reads: CASSVGASGRGEETQYF. The DNA for the CDR3 is TGTGCCAGCAGCGTAGGGGCTAGCGGGAGGGGTGAAGAGACCCAGTACTTC. The V call is TRBV9, the J call TRBJ2-5, with 12 positions matching TRBD2. The CDR3 consists of 17 residues. Germline CDR1 reads SGDLS; CDR2 reads YYNGEE. The V segment lost 0 bases and the J segment 3 bases; nucleotides outside the gene matches: 6.

A few counts support this clone. This chain's CDR3 is CASSGPGQIHYGYTF. CDR3 DNA: TGTGCCAGCAGCGGACCGGGACAGATTCACTATGGCTACACCTTC. The gene calls are TRBV9 and TRBJ1-2; 7 positions agree with TRBD1. The CDR3 length is 15 residues. Germline CDR1 is SGDLS and CDR2 is YYNGEE. Trimming took 3 bases from V and 3 from J; bases not matched to a gene: 8.

This chain joins TRBV2 and TRBJ1-2; no clear D. This CDR3 region has 12 residues. With 4 bases removed from V and 5 bases from J, the gap between germline ends came to 8 bases. Germline V gene sequence: CDR1 SNHLY, CDR2 FYNNEI. The CDR3 region has the DNA TGTGCCAGCAGTGTCGATCTATATGGCTACACCTTC. Its translation is CASSVDLYGYTF.

The rearrangement uses TRBV5-1 and TRBJ1-2, with 8 nucleotides matching TRBD1. V lost 4 bases to trimming and J lost 5 bases; unmatched junction nucleotides: 7. The CDR3 runs to 14 residues. Germline V gene data show CDR1 as SGHRS and CDR2 as YFSETQ. The CDR3 loop is CASSLGTGDYGYTF. CDR3 bases: TGCGCCAGCAGCCTGGGGACAGGCGATTATGGCTACACCTTC.

The V and J genes are TRBV5-1 and TRBJ2-4; unclear D gene. The V end was cut by 0 bases, the J end by 0 bases, with 4 bases between. This CDR3 has 14 amino acids. CDR1 and CDR2 from the germline V gene are SGHRS and YFSETQ. The CDR3 DNA is TGCGCCAGCAGCTTGGAGCGAGCCAAAAACATTCAGTACTTC. This translates into CASSLERAKNIQYF. The full variable domain, in which reference TRBV5-1 and TRBJ2-4 provide the parts outside the CDR3, is KAGVTQTPRYLIKTRGQQVTLSCSPISGHRSVSWYQQTPGQGLQFLFEYFSETQRNKGNFPGRFSGRQFSNSRSEMNVSTLELGDSALYLCASSLERAKNIQYFGAGTRLSVL.

The chain carries TRBV7-8 and TRBJ1-3; 7 nucleotides line up with TRBD1. V gave up 5 bases and J gave up 3 bases; unmatched junction bases: 19. The CDR3 totals 19 residues. The germline V gene has CDR1 SGHVS and CDR2 FQNEAQ. CDR3 amino acids: CASSRTPGTGTASGNTIYF. The CDR3 coding sequence is TGTGCCAGCAGCCGAACCCCCGGCACCGGGACAGCAAGTGGAAACACCATATATTTT.

The chain recombines TRBV10-1 with TRBJ2-2; maybe TRBD2 (7 bases). Germline V CDR1 and CDR2: WNHNN, SYGVQD (reference sequence). The CDR3 length is 17 residues. V was trimmed by 5 bases and J by 8 bases, leaving 24 bases between them. The CDR3 DNA sequence: TGCGCCAGCAGTACCACCCCTAACGGGGGGCATGTAGGGGAGCTGTTTTTT. The encoded protein is CASSTTPNGGHVGELFF.

This chain joins TRBV28 and TRBJ2-3; the match to TRBD1 covers 7 bases. Per the germline V gene, CDR1 is MDHEN and CDR2 is SYDVKM. CDR3 length: 19 residues. V trimming: 0 bases; J trimming: 0 bases; junction bases outside the gene matches: 12. In DNA, the CDR3 is TGTGCCAGCAGTTTATGGCGGACAGGACCTTCTTCTAGCACAGATACGCAGTATTTT. Its translation is CASSLWRTGPSSSTDTQYF.

The V gene is TRBV30, the J gene TRBJ1-2, with D possibly TRBD1 on 6 matching bases. This CDR3 spans 11 amino acids. Per germline, CDR1 GTSNPN and CDR2 SVGIG (reference sequence). Trimming took off 2 bases at V and 8 bases at J, with 9 bases between the two ends. The CDR3, as DNA: TGTGCCTGGAGTCAGGGGAGAGGCTACACCTTC. It codes for CAWSQGRGYTF.

Only one count was recorded for this clone. This chain joins TRBV6-6 and TRBJ2-3; D remains unclear. The CDR3 is made up of 14 amino acids. V was cut by 4 bases and J by 2 bases, with 10 bases left in between. Germline V gene sequence: CDR1 MNHNY, CDR2 SVGAGI (reference sequence). The CDR3 loop reads CASSLYTNTDTQYF. CDR3 bases: TGTGCCAGCAGTTTGTACACTAACACAGATACGCAGTATTTT.

The chain is built from TRBV5-1 and TRBJ1-2; 11 bases fit TRBD1. J lost 6 bases, V lost 6 bases, and 7 bases had no gene match. The CDR3 spans 14 residues. Germline assignment: CDR1 SGHRS and CDR2 YFSETQ. CDR3 sequence reads: CASMGDRGVNGYTF. CDR3 coding DNA: TGCGCCAGCATGGGGGACAGGGGGGTGAATGGCTACACCTTC. The full variable domain, its missing parts supplied by reference TRBV5-1 and TRBJ1-2, is KAGVTQTPRYLIKTRGQQVTLSCSPISGHRSVSWYQQTPGQGLQFLFEYFSETQRNKGNFPGRFSGRQFSNSRSEMNVSTLELGDSALYLCASMGDRGVNGYTFGSGTRLTVV.

The V and J genes are TRBV5-4 and TRBJ2-4; TRBD2 is a possible D gene (6 bases). Per germline, CDR1 SGHNT and CDR2 YYREEE (reference sequence). The CDR3 extends over 13 amino acids. Trimming pared 4 bases from V and 12 bases from J, leaving 17 bases between. The DNA for the CDR3 is TGTGCCAGCAGCATTTTGGGGCGGGGTGCTCAGTACTTC. It encodes CASSILGRGAQYF.

This clone was recorded a few times. The genes are TRBV27 and TRBJ1-1, with TRBD1 as a possible D gene (6 bases). The CDR3 runs 14 residues. Trimming took 4 bases from V and 2 from J, leaving 11 bases between them. CDR1 is MNHEY, CDR2 SMNVEV, per germline (reference sequence). Here the CDR3 reads CASSSTGYNTEAFF. Written as DNA, the CDR3 is TGTGCCAGCAGTTCGACAGGCTATAACACTGAAGCTTTCTTT.

CDR3 sequence: CASSPTRGTGELFF. CDR3 DNA: TGTGCCAGCAGCCCGACTCGGGGCACCGGGGAGCTGTTTTTT. V is TRBV11-2 and J is TRBJ2-2, with a weak D call TRBD2 (5 bases). The germline V and J ends were trimmed by 5 bases and 4 bases, with 11 bases remaining between them. CDR1 is SGHAT and CDR2 is FQNNGV in the germline V gene. The CDR3 is made up of 14 amino acids.

This chain uses TRBV9 with TRBJ2-7; 9 positions match TRBD1. Unmatched junction bases numbered 2, after V lost 4 bases and J lost 0 bases. The CDR3 length is 14 residues. Germline V gene lookup returns CDR1 SGDLS and CDR2 YYNGEE. As DNA, the CDR3 is TGTGCCAGCAGCCAGACAGGGGGCTCCTACGAGCAGTACTTC. This codes for CASSQTGGSYEQYF.

The CDR3 reads CASSNWGQGHFIYEQYF. The CDR3 DNA reads TGTGCCAGCAGCAACTGGGGACAGGGCCATTTCATCTACGAGCAGTACTTC. The chain joins TRBV21-1 to TRBJ2-7; the table's D call TRBD1 went unverified against the DNA. TRBV21-1 is annotated as a pseudogene. The CDR3 sequence is 17 residues long.

The V and J genes are TRBV5-1 and TRBJ2-1; D is possibly TRBD2 (6 bases). The CDR3 totals 14 residues. Germline lookup yields CDR1 SGHRS and CDR2 YFSETQ. Trimming removed 0 bases at V and 5 bases at J, with 9 bases between. The CDR3 DNA is TGCGCCAGCAGCTTGGGGGGGAGGAACAATGAGCAGTTCTTC. It yields the protein CASSLGGRNNEQFF.

The V gene is TRBV6-5, the J gene TRBJ2-3; a possible D gene is TRBD1 (5 bases). CDR1 and CDR2 from the germline V gene are MNHEY and SVGAGI. Trimming removed 6 bases at V and 5 bases at J, with 15 bases between. CDR3 length: 14 amino acids. The CDR3 DNA reads TGTGCCAGCAGCCCATCAGGGTTCCAAGATACGCAGTATTTT. This codes for CASSPSGFQDTQYF.

The chain carries TRBV7-9 and TRBJ2-7; D unclear. Germline assignment: CDR1 SEHNR and CDR2 FQNEAQ (reference sequence). There are 12 residues in the CDR3. V was trimmed by 3 bases and J by 5 bases, leaving 8 bases between them. The CDR3 spells CASSLTRDEQYF. The CDR3 region has the DNA TGTGCCAGCAGCTTGACCCGGGACGAGCAGTACTTC.

The V gene is TRBV2, the J gene TRBJ2-3; TRBD2 aligns across 11 bases. CDR1 and CDR2 from the germline V gene are SNHLY and FYNNEI. The CDR3 contains 17 residues. V trimming: 2 bases; J trimming: 9 bases; junction bases outside the gene matches: 13. The CDR3, as DNA: TGTGCCAGCAGTGAAAGGTCTAGCGGGGGGCCCCATGTAACGCAGTATTTT. Its protein is CASSERSSGGPHVTQYF.

The chain combines TRBV14 with TRBJ1-3; D perhaps matches TRBD1 (5 bases). Trimming took off 0 bases at V and 4 bases at J, with 10 bases between the two ends. The CDR3 sequence is 15 residues long. Germline V gene data show CDR1 as SGHDN and CDR2 as FVKESK. The CDR3 DNA reads TGTGCCAGCAGCCAAGACGACAGACTGGGAAACACCATATATTTT. Translating it yields CASSQDDRLGNTIYF.

This chain connects TRBV11-2 to TRBJ1-1; D is ambiguous. Germline V gives CDR1 SGHAT, CDR2 FQNNGV. V was trimmed by 7 bases and J by 4 bases, leaving 13 bases between them. This CDR3 is built from 13 residues. CDR3 amino acids: CASTLREGTEAFF. CDR3 bases: TGTGCCAGCACCTTGAGGGAGGGCACTGAAGCTTTCTTT.

CDR3 residues: CASSWTGVPYEQYF. The CDR3 DNA follows: TGTGCCAGCAGTTGGACAGGGGTCCCCTACGAGCAGTACTTC. The rearrangement links TRBV28 to TRBJ2-7; 9 nucleotides agree with TRBD1. Trimming cost V 4 bases and J 2 bases; bases outside gene matches: 3. Germline lookup yields CDR1 MDHEN and CDR2 SYDVKM. The CDR3 consists of 14 residues.